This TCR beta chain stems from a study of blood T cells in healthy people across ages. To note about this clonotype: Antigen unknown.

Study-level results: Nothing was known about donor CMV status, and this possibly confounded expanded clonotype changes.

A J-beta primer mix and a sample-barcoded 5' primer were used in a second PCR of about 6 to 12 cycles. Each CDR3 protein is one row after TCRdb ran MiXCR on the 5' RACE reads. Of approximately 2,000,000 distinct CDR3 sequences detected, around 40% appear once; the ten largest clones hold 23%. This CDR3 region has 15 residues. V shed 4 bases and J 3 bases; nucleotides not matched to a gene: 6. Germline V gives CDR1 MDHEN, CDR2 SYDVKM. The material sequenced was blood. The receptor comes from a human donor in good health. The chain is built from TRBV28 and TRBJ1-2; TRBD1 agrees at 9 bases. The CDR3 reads CASSSDGTGHYGYTF. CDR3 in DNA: TGTGCCAGCAGTTCTGACGGGACAGGGCACTATGGCTACACCTTC.